The 18 T cell receptor beta chains below were found in one sample sequenced in a study of cytomegalovirus exposure and HLA in healthy donors. A multiplex PCR was run with 60 Vbeta primers and 13 Jbeta primers. TCRdb's table, derived via immunoSEQ multiplex PCR, lists solely in-frame clones and lacks some. In the table there are approximately 140,000 clones, about 80% of which are singletons. Sequences were obtained from PBMCs. Source of these receptors: a man in his forties in good health and CMV-seropositive.

The V and J genes are TRBV6-6 and TRBJ1-1, with D possibly being TRBD1 (6 bases). The germline gives CDR1 MNHNY, CDR2 SVGAGI (reference sequence). The CDR3 runs 15 residues. Between the trimmed V and J ends, which lost 5 bases and 6 bases, there was a span of 19 bases. The CDR3 DNA follows: TGTGCCAGCAGTAATTCACTGACAGGAGGATCTGAAGCTTTCTTT. It is translated as CASSNSLTGGSEAFF.

The chain carries TRBV6-1 and TRBJ2-1; 9 bases map to TRBD2. CDR1 and CDR2 (germline): MNHNS, SASEGT. There are 14 residues in the CDR3. J gave up 9 bases and V 5 bases, and 8 bases lay outside the gene matches. The CDR3 DNA is TGTGCCAGCAGTTTCTTAGCGGGAGCTGGTGAGCAGTTCTTC. Translation: CASSFLAGAGEQFF.

The chain uses TRBV9 and TRBJ2-3; 10 positions match TRBD2. CDR3 length equals 18 residues. Unmatched junction bases numbered 9, after V lost 0 bases and J lost 2 bases. CDR1 and CDR2 (germline): SGDLS, YYNGEE. CDR3: CASSVASATSGITDTQYF. In DNA, the CDR3 is TGTGCCAGCAGCGTAGCTTCGGCCACTAGCGGGATCACAGATACGCAGTATTTT.

The rearrangement joins TRBV18 to TRBJ2-5, with D perhaps TRBD2 (5 bases). Trimming left V 1 base short and J 0 bases short, with 9 bases between. CDR3 size: 15 residues. Germline CDR1 reads KGHSH; CDR2 reads LQKENI. Here the CDR3 reads CASSPLDSYQETQYF. The CDR3 nucleotides are TGTGCCAGCTCACCACTGGACTCGTACCAAGAGACCCAGTACTTC.

This clone was counted a few times. V gene TRBV30 combines with J gene TRBJ2-1, with 9 positions matching TRBD2. The CDR3 extends over 14 amino acids. V lost 3 bases, J lost 5 bases, and 5 bases stayed unmatched. The germline V gene encodes CDR1 GTSNPN and CDR2 SVGIG (reference sequence). The DNA for the CDR3 is TGTGCCTGGAGAAGGCTAGCGGGGCACAATGAGCAGTTCTTC. Translated, it gives CAWRRLAGHNEQFF.

This clone was seen a single time. The chain is built from TRBV19 and TRBJ2-7; D remains unclear. V shed 6 bases and J shed 2 bases, with 11 bases lying between them. The CDR3 covers 13 residues. Germline CDR1 LNHDA, CDR2 SQIVND (reference sequence). CDR3 sequence: CASSETQTYEQYF. CDR3 in DNA: TGTGCCAGTAGCGAGACTCAAACCTACGAGCAGTACTTC.

The rearrangement joins TRBV7-2 to TRBJ2-5, with D perhaps TRBD1 (5 bases). Germline V gene data show CDR1 as SGHTA and CDR2 as FQGNSA. The CDR3 sequence is 14 residues long. Trimming removed 5 bases from V and 0 bases from J, with 10 bases in between. CDR3 amino acids: CASSPDRYQETQYF. CDR3 sequence (DNA): TGTGCCAGCAGCCCTGACAGATACCAAGAGACCCAGTACTTC. Full variable domain (rest looked up from reference TRBV7-2 and TRBJ2-5): GAGVSQSPSNKVTEKGKDVELRCDPISGHTALYWYRQSLGQGLEFLIYFQGNSAPDKSGLPSDRFSAERTGGSVSTLTIQRTQQEDSAVYLCASSPDRYQETQYFGPGTRLLVL.

J is TRBJ1-4 and V is TRBV6-1; 10 bases agree with TRBD1. The trim removed 3 bases at V and 5 bases at J, leaving 6 bases unmatched. Germline lookup yields CDR1 MNHNS and CDR2 SASEGT. CDR3 length equals 16 residues. CDR3 sequence (DNA): TGTGCCAGCAGTGAGGCCCTGACAGGGGGCAATGAAAAACTGTTTTTT. Amino acid sequence: CASSEALTGGNEKLFF.

The chain links TRBV6-1 to TRBJ1-5, with TRBD1 matching over 9 bases. Trimming cost V 8 bases and J 2 bases; bases outside gene matches: 7. Germline CDR1 reads MNHNS; CDR2 reads SASEGT. The CDR3 extends over 15 amino acids. Here the CDR3 DNA reads TGTGCCAGCCTGACAGGGGGAGTGGGCAATCAGCCCCAGCATTTT. This gives the protein CASLTGGVGNQPQHF.

This chain links TRBV15 with TRBJ1-5, with TRBD1 matching over 8 bases. Unmatched junction bases numbered 11, after V lost 5 bases and J lost 5 bases. Germline V CDR1 and CDR2: LNHNV, YYDKDF (reference sequence). This CDR3 has 16 residues. In DNA form, the CDR3 reads TGTGCCACCAGCGAATTAAGGACAGGGAAGGATCAGCCCCAGCATTTT. Protein: CATSELRTGKDQPQHF.

About this clone itself: The junction differs from germline at one of its ends, possibly a read error. This chain uses TRBV7-8 with TRBJ2-4; D possibly corresponds to TRBD2 (5 bases). The CDR3 covers 14 residues. Germline values: CDR1 SGHVS, CDR2 FQNEAQ. The CDR3 reads CASSQSGAKNSQYF. The CDR3 coding sequence is TGTGCCAGCAGTCAGAGCGGAGCCAAAAACAGTCAGTACTTC.

This clone was found a few times. The V and J genes are TRBV6-6 and TRBJ2-2; weak D call: TRBD2 (6 bases). The CDR3 has 16 amino acids. The V end lost 2 bases, the J end lost 4 bases, and 14 bases lay between the germline ends. Germline loops: CDR1 MNHNY, CDR2 SVGAGI (reference sequence). CDR3: CASSYPYSGSTGELFF. The CDR3 DNA sequence: TGTGCCAGCAGTTACCCCTATAGCGGCTCCACCGGGGAGCTGTTTTTT.

Many counts were recorded for this clone. The gene calls are TRBV6-1 and TRBJ1-5; no firm D call. Per germline, CDR1 MNHNS and CDR2 SASEGT. V was trimmed by 6 bases and J by 3 bases, leaving 9 bases between them. The CDR3 extends over 13 amino acids. CDR3 nucleotides: TGTGCCAGCAGCTGGGCAGCCAATCAGCCCCAGCATTTT. Protein sequence: CASSWAANQPQHF.

The gene calls are TRBV28 and TRBJ1-4, with 8 nucleotides matching TRBD1. The V gene's germline CDR1 is MDHEN and CDR2 SYDVKM. There are 14 residues in the CDR3. V lost 3 bases to trimming and J lost 6 bases; unmatched junction nucleotides: 3. This CDR3 is CASSFQGAHEKLFF. The CDR3 DNA sequence: TGTGCCAGCAGTTTCCAGGGGGCCCATGAAAAACTGTTTTTT.

This clone was observed a handful of times. The chain couples TRBV13 to TRBJ1-6; TRBD1 agrees at 9 bases. The CDR3 loop spans 17 amino acids. Losses at the gene ends were 2 bases for V and 9 bases for J; bases not matched to a gene: 11. Germline V gene sequence: CDR1 PRHDT, CDR2 FYEKMQ (reference sequence). This CDR3 is CASSLTGHRGRFSPLHF. Written as DNA, the CDR3 is TGTGCCAGCAGCTTAACGGGGCACAGGGGGCGGTTTTCACCCCTCCACTTT. Drawing the rest from reference TRBV13 and TRBJ1-6, the complete variable domain is AAGVIQSPRHLIKEKRETATLKCYPIPRHDTVYWYQQGPGQDPQFLISFYEKMQSDKGSIPDRFSAQQFSDYHSELNMSSLELGDSALYFCASSLTGHRGRFSPLHFGNGTRLTVT.

The chain is built from TRBV18 and TRBJ2-7, with 7 nucleotides matching TRBD1. The CDR3 consists of 14 residues. Germline CDR1 and CDR2: KGHSH and LQKENI. J lost 0 bases, V lost 5 bases, and 4 bases had no gene match. CDR3 sequence reads: CASSSDRNSYEQYF. The CDR3 bases are TGTGCCAGCTCATCGGACAGGAACTCCTACGAGCAGTACTTC. The variable domain in full, completed from reference TRBV18 and TRBJ2-7, reads NAGVMQNPRHLVRRRGQEARLRCSPMKGHSHVYWYRQLPEEGLKFMVYLQKENIIDESGMPKERFSAEFPKEGPSILRIQQVVRGDSAAYFCASSSDRNSYEQYFGPGTRLTVT.

The chain combines TRBV7-6 with TRBJ2-1; the match to TRBD2 covers 7 bases. Germline assignment: CDR1 SGHVS and CDR2 FNYEAQ. V was clipped by 2 bases and J by 0 bases; unmatched bases: 7. This CDR3 has 17 amino acids. The chain's CDR3 is CASSLFSGGSSYNEQFF. Here the CDR3 DNA reads TGTGCCAGCAGCTTATTCAGTGGCGGGAGCTCCTACAATGAGCAGTTCTTC.

The chain is built from TRBV2 and TRBJ1-2; 8 positions match TRBD1. Germline CDR1 reads SNHLY; CDR2 reads FYNNEI. The CDR3 has 15 amino acids. J gave up 4 bases and V 0 bases, and 4 bases lay outside the gene matches. The CDR3 here is CASSEAQGAGYGYTF. The CDR3 DNA sequence: TGTGCCAGCAGTGAAGCGCAGGGGGCGGGCTATGGCTACACCTTC.